The 9 T cell receptor beta chains in this list originate from one sample, sequenced in a study of cytomegalovirus exposure and HLA in healthy donors. The PCR contained 60 Vbeta and 13 Jbeta primers. Here immunoSEQ multiplex PCR was the method, and the copy in TCRdb shows in-frame clones only, minus some. The data show about 70,000 clones, with approximately 80% seen just once and approximately 2.9% held by the top ten. Sample: PBMCs. Receptors were obtained from a girl under 18 in good health and CMV-seropositive.

The J gene is TRBJ2-7, the V gene TRBV5-1; 8 nucleotides line up with TRBD2. Trimming removed 5 bases from V and 6 bases from J; junction bases left unmatched: 10. Germline-derived CDR1 and CDR2 are SGHRS and YFSETQ. This CDR3 region has 14 residues. CDR3 sequence reads: CASSSGTSLVEQYF. CDR3 nucleotide sequence: TGCGCCAGCAGTTCCGGGACTAGTTTGGTCGAGCAGTACTTC.

The rearrangement uses TRBV6-1 and TRBJ2-3; 7 bases are shared with TRBD2. The CDR3 contains 14 residues. Germline CDR1 reads MNHNS; CDR2 reads SASEGT. J was trimmed by 2 bases and V by 5 bases; bases with no gene match: 4. The CDR3 protein is CASSILAVTDTQYF. As DNA, the CDR3 is TGTGCCAGCAGTATTCTAGCGGTCACAGATACGCAGTATTTT.

The chain joins TRBV9 to TRBJ2-1, with 12 bases that match TRBD2. The CDR3 contains 15 residues. J was trimmed by 5 bases and V by 2 bases; bases with no gene match: 2. Germline CDR1 and CDR2: SGDLS and YYNGEE. The CDR3 sequence is CASSVTSGGHNEQFF. The CDR3, as DNA: TGTGCCAGCAGCGTGACTAGCGGGGGACACAATGAGCAGTTCTTC. Complete variable domain (other parts from reference TRBV9 and TRBJ2-1): DSGVTQTPKHLITATGQRVTLRCSPRSGDLSVYWYQQSLDQGLQFLIQYYNGEERAKGNILERFSAQQFPDLHSELNLSSLELGDSALYFCASSVTSGGHNEQFFGPGTRLTVL.

The CDR3 is CASSLRAVNTEAFF. In DNA form, the CDR3 reads TGTGCCAGCAGTTTACGCGCGGTGAACACTGAAGCTTTCTTT. This chain joins TRBV28 and TRBJ1-1; no clear D. The CDR3 runs 14 residues. Trimming stripped 2 bases from V and 0 bases from J, with 7 bases between. CDR1 is MDHEN and CDR2 is SYDVKM in the germline V gene.

The chain uses TRBV27 and TRBJ2-7; 7 bases are a match to TRBD1. The CDR3 is made up of 15 amino acids. Germline CDR1 MNHEY, CDR2 SMNVEV (reference sequence). V was pared by 2 bases and J by 7 bases, with 11 bases of the junction left unmatched. CDR3 DNA: TGTGCCAGCAGTTTAGACAGGGCTCCCCACCTGGAGCAGTACTTC. Translated, it gives CASSLDRAPHLEQYF.

The chain links TRBV27 to TRBJ1-2; possibly TRBD1 for D (6 bases). The CDR3 loop spans 13 amino acids. Germline assignment: CDR1 MNHEY and CDR2 SMNVEV (reference sequence). Trimming shortened V by 5 bases and J by 5 bases, and 12 bases separated the two germline ends. The CDR3 nucleotides are TGTGCCAGCAGTCCCCAGACAGGTTATGGCTACACCTTC. This translates into CASSPQTGYGYTF.

The chain joins TRBV2 to TRBJ1-6; a possible D gene is TRBD1 (6 bases). Per the germline V gene, CDR1 is SNHLY and CDR2 is FYNNEI. Trimming took 4 bases from V and 7 from J, leaving 11 bases between them. CDR3 length: 14 amino acids. Written as DNA, the CDR3 is TGTGCCAGCAGTGGCCTCCAGGGGAATTCACCCCTCCACTTT. It encodes CASSGLQGNSPLHF.

A few counts support this clone. The rearrangement uses TRBV15 and TRBJ1-5; 7 nucleotides agree with TRBD1. The CDR3 contains 14 residues. The V and J ends lost 4 bases and 2 bases, in that order; junction bases with no gene match: 2. Germline V gene lookup returns CDR1 LNHNV and CDR2 YYDKDF (reference sequence). The CDR3 DNA reads TGTGCCACCAGCACCGGGACAGGCAATCAGCCCCAGCATTTT. Its protein is CATSTGTGNQPQHF. Full variable domain (remainder filled in from reference TRBV15 and TRBJ1-5): DAMVIQNPRYQVTQFGKPVTLSCSQTLNHNVMYWYQQKSSQAPKLLFHYYDKDFNNEADTPDNFQSRRPNTSFCFLDIRSPGLGDTAMYLCATSTGTGNQPQHFGDGTRLSIL.

The rearrangement uses TRBV28 and TRBJ1-2, with unresolved D. The CDR3 spans 14 residues. Germline CDR1 and CDR2: MDHEN and SYDVKM. V gave up 3 bases and J gave up 6 bases, with 14 bases separating them. CDR3 loop: CASSFINPRDGYTF. DNA for the CDR3: TGTGCCAGCAGTTTCATCAATCCGAGGGATGGCTACACCTTC.